The source of this T cell receptor beta chain is a study of technical replicates of blood from a few donors. Trimming took 0 bases from V and 1 from J, leaving 14 bases between them. This CDR3 has 17 amino acids. Germline V gene data show CDR1 as LGHNA and CDR2 as YNFKEQ. The table came from immunoSEQ multiplex PCR; TCRdb's copy has only in-frame clones and leaves some out. Among about 88,000 clones, 85% to 95% were seen once, and the ten largest hold 0.2% to 0.3%. This chain joins TRBV4-2 and TRBJ2-3; tentatively, D is TRBD2 (5 bases). This TCR was recovered from a human donor in good health. Sequencing was done on a sample of T cells isolated from PBMCs. CDR3 DNA sequence: TGTGCCAGCAGCCAAGATCCCATCTCCGGGGGCACAGATACGCAGTATTTT. This sequence encodes CASSQDPISGGTDTQYF.